Detailed here is one T cell receptor beta chain. The data are from a study of shared T cell receptors in the human thymus. Using immunoSEQ multiplex PCR, the repertoire was profiled, and TCRdb retains in-frame clones only, with some absent. Of about 540,000 clones listed, 75% to 85% are singletons. In germline, CDR1 is MRHNA, CDR2 SNTAGT. The CDR3 is 16 amino acids. J was trimmed by 5 bases and V by 3 bases; bases with no gene match: 4. The sample was also linked to a second study, of human thymus T cells.

The sequencing sample was made of thymocytes. This chain uses TRBV6-4 with TRBJ2-3, with 14 bases fitting TRBD2. This TCR was sampled from a boy less than two years old with a congenital heart defect. The CDR3 sequence: CASSEGTSGRRDTQYF. The CDR3 DNA follows: TGTGCCAGCAGTGAGGGGACTAGCGGGAGAAGAGATACGCAGTATTTT.